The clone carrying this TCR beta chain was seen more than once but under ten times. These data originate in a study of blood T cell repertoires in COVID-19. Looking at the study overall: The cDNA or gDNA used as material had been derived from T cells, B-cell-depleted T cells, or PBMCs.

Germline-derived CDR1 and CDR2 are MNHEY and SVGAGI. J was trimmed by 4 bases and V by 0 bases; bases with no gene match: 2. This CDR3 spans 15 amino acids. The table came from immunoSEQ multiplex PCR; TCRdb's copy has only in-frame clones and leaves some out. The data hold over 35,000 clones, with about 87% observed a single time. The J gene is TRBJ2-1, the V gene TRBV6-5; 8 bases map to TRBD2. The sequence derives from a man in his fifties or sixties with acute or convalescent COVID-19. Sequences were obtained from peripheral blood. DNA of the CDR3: TGTGCCAGCAGTTACTCCCGACTAGCGTACAATGAGCAGTTCTTC. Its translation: CASSYSRLAYNEQFF.